This T cell receptor (beta chain) was recorded in a study of blood T cell repertoires in COVID-19. Overall study: Researchers got acute and convalescent COVID-19 samples from the United States, Italy and Spain. Sources were T cells, B-cell-depleted T cells, or PBMCs; the material itself was cDNA or gDNA.

Seattle patient enrollment occurred during active infection, with longitudinal follow-up thereafter. In the authors' workflow: Estimation of nucleated cell counts relied on the amplification of reference gene primers. Generated by immunoSEQ multiplex PCR, the TCRdb table keeps only in-frame clones and is missing some. V and J calls plus clone size are reproduced from that table; the DNA served to infer D and trimming. The top ten hold 15% to 18% of the sample, which has approximately 290,000 clones, approximately 83% seen once. Trimming pared 5 bases from V and 4 bases from J, leaving 11 bases between. The CDR3 contains 13 residues. CDR1 SGHAT and CDR2 FQNNGV come from the germline V gene.

The sequenced sample consisted of peripheral blood. The TCR was taken from a person aged 70 to 80 with COVID-19, enrolled during active disease. The chain combines TRBV11-2 with TRBJ1-2; the D gene is possibly TRBD1 (5 bases). The chain's CDR3 is CASSRLTVYGYTF. The CDR3 nucleotides are TGTGCCAGCAGCCGCCTGACAGTCTATGGCTACACCTTC.